This TCR beta chain was documented in a study of CD8 T cells in ankylosing spondylitis. This clonotype has at least ten counts. Its antigen is unknown. General study points: For ankylosing spondylitis blood, a TCR beta motif of under ten highly homologous variants appeared characteristic. Disease-linked clones were reportedly significantly enriched in matched ankylosing spondylitis synovial fluid. CD8+ by phenotype, disease-linked clones were relatively rare in peripheral blood.

The CDR3 length is 13 residues. V shed 7 bases and J shed 0 bases, with 11 bases lying between them. Germline assignment: CDR1 SQVTM and CDR2 ANQGSEA. Quantitative 5'-RACE with molecular barcodes was used to make the TCR beta libraries. TCRdb reprocessed the 5' RACE reads via MiXCR and lists one record per CDR3 protein. The repertoire has a few hundred thousand distinct CDR3 sequences, about 10% of them found once; the top ten carry about 20%. This chain joins TRBV29-1 and TRBJ2-3, with D maybe TRBD2 (6 bases). The source is a male donor with ankylosing spondylitis or in good health (not recorded which). Sequencing used blood, either unsorted or a sorted T cell fraction (not recorded which). The CDR3 loop reads CSATRDSTDTQYF. The CDR3 DNA reads as TGCAGCGCGACTAGGGACAGCACAGATACGCAGTATTTT.